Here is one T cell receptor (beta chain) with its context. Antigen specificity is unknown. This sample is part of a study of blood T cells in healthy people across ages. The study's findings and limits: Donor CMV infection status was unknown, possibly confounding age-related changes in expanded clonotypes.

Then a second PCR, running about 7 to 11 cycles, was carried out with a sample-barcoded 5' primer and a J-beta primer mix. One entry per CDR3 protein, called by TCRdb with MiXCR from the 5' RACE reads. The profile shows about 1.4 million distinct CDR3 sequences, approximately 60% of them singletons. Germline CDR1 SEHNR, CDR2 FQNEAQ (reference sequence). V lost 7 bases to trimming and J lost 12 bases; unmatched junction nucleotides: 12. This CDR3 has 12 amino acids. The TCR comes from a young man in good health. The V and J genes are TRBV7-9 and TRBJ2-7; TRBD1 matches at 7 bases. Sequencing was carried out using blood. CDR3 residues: CASTPWTGRGYF. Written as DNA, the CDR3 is TGTGCCAGCACCCCCTGGACAGGCCGCGGGTACTTC. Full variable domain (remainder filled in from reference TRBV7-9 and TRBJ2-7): DTGVSQNPRHKITKRGQNVTFRCDPISEHNRLYWYRQTLGQGPEFLTYFQNEAQLEKSRLLSDRFSAERPKGSFSTLEIQRTEQGDSAMYLCASTPWTGRGYFGPGTRLTVT.